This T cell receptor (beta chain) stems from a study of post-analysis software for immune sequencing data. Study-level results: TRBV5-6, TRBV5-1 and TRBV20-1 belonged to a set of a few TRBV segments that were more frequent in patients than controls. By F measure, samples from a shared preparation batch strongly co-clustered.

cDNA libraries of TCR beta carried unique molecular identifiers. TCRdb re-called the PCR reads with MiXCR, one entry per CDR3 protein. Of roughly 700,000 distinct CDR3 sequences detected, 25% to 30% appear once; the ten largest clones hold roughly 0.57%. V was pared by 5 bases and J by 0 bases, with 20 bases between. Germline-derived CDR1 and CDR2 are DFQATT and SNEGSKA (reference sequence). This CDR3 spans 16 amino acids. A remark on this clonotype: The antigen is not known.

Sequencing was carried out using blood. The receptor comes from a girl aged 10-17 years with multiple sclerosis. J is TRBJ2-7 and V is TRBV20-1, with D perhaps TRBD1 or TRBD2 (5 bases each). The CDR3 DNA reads TGCAGTGCTGGACCGGGTCGGGGCGGAAGCTCCTACGAGCAGTACTTC. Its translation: CSAGPGRGGSSYEQYF.